Listed below are T cell receptor beta chains from one sample, sequenced in a study of OX40 agonist ivuxolimab in advanced cancers. Clones were read by immunoSEQ multiplex PCR, and TCRdb kept only the in-frame ones, dropping some. The data show tens of thousands of clones, about 88% seen once. The sequenced sample was CD4+ or CD8+ T cells sorted from blood, obtained in a trial of the OX40 agonist ivuxolimab. The receptors were sampled from an adult with an advanced solid tumor such as melanoma, head and neck, liver or kidney cancer. The CDR3 runs from the conserved cysteine through the conserved F or W. Fields, in order: clone size, J gene, V gene, D gene, CDR3 protein, CDR3 DNA. D genes are given only for firm matches. Rows may omit the clone size; those that give it use once, few, many or a size class.

.,TRBJ1-2,TRBV19,.,CASNRVGYGYTF,TGTGCCAGTAACAGGGTAGGGTATGGCTACACCTTC
.,TRBJ2-2,TRBV7-6,.,CASSSRVDTGELFF,TGTGCCAGCAGCTCCCGGGTGGACACCGGGGAGCTGTTTTTT
.,TRBJ1-2,TRBV7-2,.,CASSSGRGNGYTF,TGTGCCAGCAGCTCCGGGCGGGGGAATGGCTACACCTTC
.,TRBJ2-1,TRBV19,TRBD2,CASSAVAGINEQFF,TGTGCCAGTAGTGCAGTAGCGGGGATCAATGAGCAGTTCTTC
.,TRBJ2-1,TRBV5-4,TRBD2,CASSFGLAGAYNEQFF,TGTGCCAGCAGCTTTGGACTAGCGGGGGCTTACAATGAGCAGTTCTTC
.,TRBJ2-4,TRBV19,.,CASSTRTDKNIQYF,TGTGCCAGTAGTACCAGGACAGACAAAAACATTCAGTACTTC
.,TRBJ2-5,TRBV5-1,.,CASSLGDRTEAQYF,TGCGCCAGCAGCTTGGGAGACAGGACAGAGGCCCAGTACTTC
.,TRBJ2-1,TRBV12-5,TRBD2,CASGLTTSGFSYNEQFF,TGTGCTAGTGGTTTGACAACTAGCGGATTCTCCTACAATGAGCAGTTCTTC
.,TRBJ2-7,TRBV16,.,CASSQSGYEQYF,TGTGCCAGCAGCCAATCGGGCTACGAGCAGTACTTC
once,TRBJ1-2,TRBV27,.,CASSPYRAGGPNYGYTF,TGTGCCAGCAGTCCCTACCGAGCGGGGGGACCTAACTATGGCTACACCTTC
.,TRBJ1-2,TRBV6-1,TRBD1,CASIEMTGKVDGYTF,TGTGCCAGCATTGAAATGACAGGGAAGGTGGATGGCTACACCTTC
once,TRBJ2-3,TRBV7-2,TRBD2,CASSRNAGVPSQTDTQYF,TGTGCCAGCAGCCGAAACGCGGGAGTACCCTCGCAAACAGATACGCAGTATTTT
once,TRBJ2-3,TRBV14,.,CASSHLTDTQYF,TGTGCCAGCAGCCATCTCACAGATACGCAGTATTTT
once,TRBJ1-4,TRBV10-3,TRBD1,CAISASTGRGPEGEKLFF,TGTGCCATCAGTGCCTCCACAGGGAGGGGGCCGGAGGGCGAAAAACTGTTTTTT
.,TRBJ1-6,TRBV19,.,CASRSLLNSPLHF,TGTGCCAGCAGAAGTCTCTTAAATTCACCCCTCCACTTT
.,TRBJ2-5,TRBV5-4,TRBD1,CASSPKGQGARETQYF,TGTGCCAGCAGCCCAAAAGGCCAGGGGGCACGGGAGACCCAGTACTTC
.,TRBJ2-3,TRBV27,.,CASSLRSTSPSTDTQYF,TGTGCCAGCAGTTTGAGATCGACTAGTCCAAGCACAGATACGCAGTATTTT
.,TRBJ2-1,TRBV10-3,TRBD2,CAIGTSGRRNEQFF,TGTGCCATTGGGACTAGCGGGAGAAGAAATGAGCAGTTCTTC
.,TRBJ2-6,TRBV4-1,.,CASSQAGRGTGANVLTF,TGCGCCAGCAGCCAAGCGGGACGGGGCACTGGGGCCAACGTCCTGACTTTC
.,TRBJ2-7,TRBV6-5,TRBD2,CASSTGTSGGSEYF,TGTGCCAGCAGCACGGGGACTAGCGGGGGGTCTGAGTACTTC
.,TRBJ2-7,TRBV7-9,.,CASSLLTNYEQYF,TGTGCCAGCAGCTTATTGACGAACTACGAGCAGTACTTC
once,TRBJ2-1,TRBV2,TRBD2,CASSDSRVVAGTYNEQFF,TGTGCCAGCAGTGATTCGAGAGTGGTAGCGGGAACCTACAATGAGCAGTTCTTC
.,TRBJ2-7,TRBV5-1,.,CASRGSYEQYF,TGCGCCAGCAGGGGATCTTACGAGCAGTACTTC
.,TRBJ2-7,TRBV30,.,CAWSPAPYEQYF,TGTGCCTGGAGTCCCGCCCCCTACGAGCAGTACTTC
.,TRBJ2-7,TRBV15,.,CATSINFRVTYEQYF,TGTGCCACCAGCATAAATTTCCGGGTGACCTACGAGCAGTACTTC
.,TRBJ2-5,TRBV30,TRBD1,CAWTQGTVQETQYF,TGTGCCTGGACCCAGGGGACAGTACAAGAGACCCAGTACTTC
few,TRBJ1-5,TRBV5-1,TRBD1,CASSPGTVNQPQHF,TGCGCCAGCAGCCCGGGGACAGTCAATCAGCCCCAGCATTTT
.,TRBJ1-5,TRBV5-1,.,CASSFESNQPQHF,TGCGCCAGCAGCTTTGAGAGTAATCAGCCCCAGCATTTT
.,TRBJ2-1,TRBV18,.,CASSPPSGVGNEQFF,TGTGCCAGCTCACCACCGTCAGGGGTGGGCAATGAGCAGTTCTTC
once,TRBJ1-1,TRBV5-4,.,CATAAGGTEAFF,TGTGCCACGGCTGCTGGGGGAACTGAAGCTTTCTTT
few,TRBJ1-1,TRBV10-3,.,CAISGTGMNTEAFF,TGTGCCATCAGTGGGACTGGAATGAACACTGAAGCTTTCTTT
.,TRBJ2-7,TRBV25-1,TRBD2,CASSGDLAGHEQYF,TGTGCCAGCAGTGGGGATCTAGCGGGCCACGAGCAGTACTTC
.,TRBJ2-5,TRBV15,TRBD2,CATSGRAGGGGETQYF,TGTGCCACCAGCGGCAGAGCGGGAGGCGGTGGAGAGACCCAGTACTTC
.,TRBJ2-7,TRBV11-2,.,CASSLREQYF,TGTGCCAGCAGCCTGAGGGAGCAGTACTTC
.,TRBJ2-4,TRBV5-1,TRBD2,CASSLRLTSAKEQYF,TGCGCCAGCAGCTTGCGGCTGACTAGCGCCAAGGAGCAGTACTTC
.,TRBJ2-7,TRBV6-5,TRBD1,CASKPGQGAWEQYF,TGTGCCAGCAAACCGGGACAGGGGGCTTGGGAGCAGTACTTC
.,TRBJ2-3,TRBV6-6,TRBD2,CASSYPTSVDTDTQYF,TGTGCCAGCAGTTATCCGACTAGCGTAGACACAGATACGCAGTATTTT
once,TRBJ2-7,TRBV5-3,.,CARSLVSTEQYF,TGTGCCAGAAGCTTGGTGTCTACCGAGCAGTACTTC
.,TRBJ2-1,TRBV6-5,.,CASSRPSSEQFF,TGTGCCAGCAGCCGACCAAGCAGTGAGCAGTTCTTC
.,TRBJ2-5,TRBV7-9,.,CASSLVLLQETQYF,TGTGCCAGCAGCTTAGTTCTTTTACAAGAGACCCAGTACTTC
few,TRBJ2-7,TRBV10-1,.,CASSEQQDYEQYF,TGCGCCAGCAGTGAACAACAAGATTACGAGCAGTACTTC
.,TRBJ2-1,TRBV30,.,CAWGGRGTYNEQFF,TGTGCCTGGGGGGGGCGGGGGACCTACAATGAGCAGTTCTTC
.,TRBJ2-6,TRBV27,.,CASSFRGGAAGANVLTF,TGTGCCAGCAGTTTTCGGGGCGGCGCGGCTGGGGCCAACGTCCTGACTTTC
.,TRBJ2-5,TRBV18,TRBD2,CASSLTSGSQETQYF,TGTGCCAGCTCACTTACTAGCGGGAGTCAAGAGACCCAGTACTTC
.,TRBJ2-3,TRBV19,TRBD2,CASSIGTSGRDTQYF,TGTGCCAGTAGTATAGGGACTAGCGGGAGGGATACGCAGTATTTT
.,TRBJ2-2,TRBV28,.,CASSLLPGELFF,TGTGCCAGCAGTTTATTACCCGGGGAGCTGTTTTTT
once,TRBJ2-5,TRBV30,TRBD2,CAWNFLAGVGKETQYF,TGTGCCTGGAACTTTCTAGCGGGAGTGGGGAAAGAGACCCAGTACTTC
.,TRBJ1-5,TRBV12-5,.,CASGLLEGFDQPQHF,TGTGCTAGTGGTTTGTTGGAGGGGTTTGATCAGCCCCAGCATTTT
few,TRBJ2-7,TRBV6-5,TRBD1,CASSRGTGEQYF,TGTGCCAGCAGCCGCGGGACAGGGGAGCAGTACTTC
.,TRBJ2-5,TRBV5-1,.,CASSLAYRLQETQYF,TGCGCCAGCAGCTTGGCCTACAGGCTACAAGAGACCCAGTACTTC
.,TRBJ2-7,TRBV11-3,.,CASSRSGPSYEQYF,TGTGCCAGCAGCCGATCCGGACCCTCCTACGAGCAGTACTTC
.,TRBJ1-1,TRBV10-3,.,CASRIDGNTEAFF,TGTGCCAGCCGTATTGACGGGAACACTGAAGCTTTCTTT